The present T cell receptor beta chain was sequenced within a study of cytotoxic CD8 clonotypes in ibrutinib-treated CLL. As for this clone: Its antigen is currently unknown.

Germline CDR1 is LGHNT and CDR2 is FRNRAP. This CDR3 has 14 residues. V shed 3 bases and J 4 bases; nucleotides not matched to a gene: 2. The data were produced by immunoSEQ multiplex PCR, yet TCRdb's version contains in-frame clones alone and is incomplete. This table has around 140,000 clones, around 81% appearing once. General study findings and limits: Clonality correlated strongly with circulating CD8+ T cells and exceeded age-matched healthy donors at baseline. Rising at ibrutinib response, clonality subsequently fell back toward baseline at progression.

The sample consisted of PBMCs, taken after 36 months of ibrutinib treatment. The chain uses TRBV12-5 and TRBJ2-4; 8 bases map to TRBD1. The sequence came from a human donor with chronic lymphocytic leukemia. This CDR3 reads CASGLGQGKNIQYF. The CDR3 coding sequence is TGTGCTAGTGGTTTAGGACAGGGTAAAAACATTCAGTACTTC. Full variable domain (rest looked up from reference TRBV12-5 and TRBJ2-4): DARVTQTPRHKVTEMGQEVTMRCQPILGHNTVFWYRQTMMQGLELLAYFRNRAPLDDSGMPKDRFSAEMPDATLATLKIQPSEPRDSAVYFCASGLGQGKNIQYFGAGTRLSVL.